This T cell receptor (beta chain) derives from a study of blood T cell repertoires in COVID-19. CDR1 and CDR2 (germline): SGHNT, YYREEE (reference sequence). V was clipped by 2 bases and J by 5 bases, with 8 bases between them. The CDR3 extends over 13 amino acids. The data were produced by immunoSEQ multiplex PCR, yet TCRdb's version contains in-frame clones alone and is incomplete. This sample yields approximately 230,000 clones, of which about nine tenths are seen a single time; around 2% belongs to the top ten. This clone appeared once. The specimen sequenced was PBMCs or T cells enriched from blood (not recorded which). This TCR derives from a woman aged 18 to 35 who had recovered from COVID-19. The chain employs TRBV5-4 and TRBJ2-1; a weak D match, TRBD1 (6 bases). The CDR3, as DNA: TGTGCCAGCAGCTTAAGGGGGAACAATGAGCAGTTCTTC. Its translation is CASSLRGNNEQFF.